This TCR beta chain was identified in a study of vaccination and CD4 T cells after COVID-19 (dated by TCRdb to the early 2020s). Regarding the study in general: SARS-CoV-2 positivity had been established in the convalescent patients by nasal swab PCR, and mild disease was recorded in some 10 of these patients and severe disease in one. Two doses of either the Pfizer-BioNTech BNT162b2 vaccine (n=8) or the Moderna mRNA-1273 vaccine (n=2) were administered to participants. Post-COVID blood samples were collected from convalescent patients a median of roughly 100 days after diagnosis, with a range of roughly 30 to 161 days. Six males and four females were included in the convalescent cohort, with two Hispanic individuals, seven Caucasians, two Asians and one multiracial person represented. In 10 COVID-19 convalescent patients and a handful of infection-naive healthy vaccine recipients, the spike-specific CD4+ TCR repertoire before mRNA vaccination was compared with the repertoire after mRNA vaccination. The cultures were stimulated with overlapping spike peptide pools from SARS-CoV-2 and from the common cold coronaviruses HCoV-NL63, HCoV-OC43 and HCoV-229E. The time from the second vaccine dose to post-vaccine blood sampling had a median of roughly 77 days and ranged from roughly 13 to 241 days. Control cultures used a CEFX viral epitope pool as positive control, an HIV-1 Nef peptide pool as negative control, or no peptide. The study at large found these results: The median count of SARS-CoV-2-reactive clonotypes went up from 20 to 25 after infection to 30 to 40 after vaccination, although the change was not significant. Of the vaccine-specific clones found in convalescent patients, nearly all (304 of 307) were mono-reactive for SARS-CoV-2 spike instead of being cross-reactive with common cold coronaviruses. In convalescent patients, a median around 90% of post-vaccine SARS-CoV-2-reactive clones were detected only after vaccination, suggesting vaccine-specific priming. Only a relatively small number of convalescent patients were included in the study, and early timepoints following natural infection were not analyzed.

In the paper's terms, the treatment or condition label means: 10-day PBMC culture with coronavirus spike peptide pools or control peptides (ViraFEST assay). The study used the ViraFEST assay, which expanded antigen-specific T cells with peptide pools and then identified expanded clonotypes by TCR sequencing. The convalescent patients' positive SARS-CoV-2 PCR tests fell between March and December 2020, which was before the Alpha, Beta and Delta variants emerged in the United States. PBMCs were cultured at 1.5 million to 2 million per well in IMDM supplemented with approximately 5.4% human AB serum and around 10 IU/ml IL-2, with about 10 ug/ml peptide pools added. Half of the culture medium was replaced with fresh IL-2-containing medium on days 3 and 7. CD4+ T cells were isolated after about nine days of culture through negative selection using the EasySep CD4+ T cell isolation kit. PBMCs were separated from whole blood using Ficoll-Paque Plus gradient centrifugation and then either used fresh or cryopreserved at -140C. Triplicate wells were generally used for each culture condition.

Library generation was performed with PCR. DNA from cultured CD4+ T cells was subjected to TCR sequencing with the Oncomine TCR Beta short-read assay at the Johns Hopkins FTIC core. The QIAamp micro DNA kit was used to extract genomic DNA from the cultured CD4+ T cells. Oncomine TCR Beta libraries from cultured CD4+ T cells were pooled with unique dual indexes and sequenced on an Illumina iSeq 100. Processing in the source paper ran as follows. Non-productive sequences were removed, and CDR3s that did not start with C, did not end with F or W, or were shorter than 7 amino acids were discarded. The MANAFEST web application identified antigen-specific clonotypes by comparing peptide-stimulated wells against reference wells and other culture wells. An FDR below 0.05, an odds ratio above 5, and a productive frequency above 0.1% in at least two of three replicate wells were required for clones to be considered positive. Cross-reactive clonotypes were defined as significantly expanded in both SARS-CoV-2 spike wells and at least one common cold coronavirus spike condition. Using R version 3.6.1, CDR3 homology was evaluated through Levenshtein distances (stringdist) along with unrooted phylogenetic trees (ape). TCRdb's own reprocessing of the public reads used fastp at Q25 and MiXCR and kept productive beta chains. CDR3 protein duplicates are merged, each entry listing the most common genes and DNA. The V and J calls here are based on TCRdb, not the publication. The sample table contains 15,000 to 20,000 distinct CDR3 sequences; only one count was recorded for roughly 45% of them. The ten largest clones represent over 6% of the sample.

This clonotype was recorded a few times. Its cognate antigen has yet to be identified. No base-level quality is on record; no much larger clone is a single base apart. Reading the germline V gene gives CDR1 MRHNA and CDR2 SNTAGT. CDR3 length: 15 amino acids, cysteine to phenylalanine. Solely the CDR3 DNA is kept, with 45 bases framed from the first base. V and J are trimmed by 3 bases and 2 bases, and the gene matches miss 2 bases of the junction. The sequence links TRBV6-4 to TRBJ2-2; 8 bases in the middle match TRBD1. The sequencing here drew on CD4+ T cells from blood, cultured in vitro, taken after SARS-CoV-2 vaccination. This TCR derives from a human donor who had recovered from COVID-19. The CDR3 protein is CASSEGQGNTGELFF. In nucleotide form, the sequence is TGTGCCAGCAGTGAAGGACAGGGAAACACCGGGGAGCTGTTTTTT.